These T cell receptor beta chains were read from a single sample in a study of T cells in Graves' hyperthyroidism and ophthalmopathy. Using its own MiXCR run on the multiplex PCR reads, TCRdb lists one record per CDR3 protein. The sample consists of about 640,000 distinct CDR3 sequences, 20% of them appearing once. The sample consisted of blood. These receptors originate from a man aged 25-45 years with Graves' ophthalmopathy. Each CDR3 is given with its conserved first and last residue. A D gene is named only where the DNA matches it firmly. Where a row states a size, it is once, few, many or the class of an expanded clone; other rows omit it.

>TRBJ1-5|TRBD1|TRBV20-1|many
TGCAGTGCCAGGACAGGGGTCCCTCAGCCCCAGCATTTT
CSARTGVPQPQHF
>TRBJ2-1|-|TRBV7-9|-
TGTGCCAGCAGTCAAACCGTCGGCGGGACGTACAATGAGCAGTTCTTC
CASSQTVGGTYNEQFF
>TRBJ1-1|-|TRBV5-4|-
TGTGCCAGCAGCCCCGACCCATTGGGGACCACTGAAGCTTTCTTT
CASSPDPLGTTEAFF
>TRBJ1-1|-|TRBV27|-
TGTGCCAGCAGTTCCCTCCAGGGAAAGACTGGAGCTTTCTTT
CASSSLQGKTGAFF
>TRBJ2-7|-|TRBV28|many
TGTGCCAGCAGTTTATGGGGGTCCAAGCTCGAGCAGTACTTC
CASSLWGSKLEQYF
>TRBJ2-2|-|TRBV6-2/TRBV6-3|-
TGTGCCAGCAGCCGGGGATCGGGACTCTACACCGGGGAGCTGTTTTTT
CASSRGSGLYTGELFF
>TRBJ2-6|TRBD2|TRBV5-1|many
TGCGCCAGCAGCTTGGAGGGCGGGAGCCCTGGGGCCAACGTCCTGACTTTC
CASSLEGGSPGANVLTF
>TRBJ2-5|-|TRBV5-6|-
TGTGCCAGCAGCTTGGCCTTGGGGGTAAAGACCCAGTACTTC
CASSLALGVKTQYF
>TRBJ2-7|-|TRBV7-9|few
TGTGCCAGCAGCTATAAGACGGGGGAGCAGTACTTC
CASSYKTGEQYF
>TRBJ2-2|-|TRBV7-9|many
TGTGCCAGCAGCTTAACGACCGGGGAGCTGTTTTTT
CASSLTTGELFF
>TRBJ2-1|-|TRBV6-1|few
TGTGCCAGCAGCCCGTCGTGGGACCCCTACAATGAGCAGTTCTTC
CASSPSWDPYNEQFF
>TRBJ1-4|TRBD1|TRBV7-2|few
TGTGCCAGCAGCTTAAAGGAAGGGGGCGGTGATGAAAAACTGTTTTTT
CASSLKEGGGDEKLFF
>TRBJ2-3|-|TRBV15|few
TGTGCCACCAGCAGAGCCAGCGTGGGATCCGCTAGCACAGATACGCAGTATTTT
CATSRASVGSASTDTQYF
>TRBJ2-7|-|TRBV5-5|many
TGTGCCAGCACCCGCAGGGGTGGAGCGGGAACCTACGAGCAGTACTTC
CASTRRGGAGTYEQYF
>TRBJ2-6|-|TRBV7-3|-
TGTGCCAGCAGCCGATCACTCCGCTCTGGGGCCAACGTCCTGACTTTC
CASSRSLRSGANVLTF
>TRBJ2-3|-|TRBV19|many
TGTGCCAGTAGTCTGGGGACAATGACAGATACGCAGTATTTT
CASSLGTMTDTQYF
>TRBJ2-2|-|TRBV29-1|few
TGCAGCGTTGCTTCCACCGGGACACCGAACACCGGGGAGCTGTTTTTT
CSVASTGTPNTGELFF
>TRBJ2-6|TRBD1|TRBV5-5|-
TGTGCCAGCAGCTTACGGGACAGGGTCTCTGGGGCCAACGTCCTGACTTTC
CASSLRDRVSGANVLTF
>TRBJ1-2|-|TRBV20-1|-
TGCAGTGCTAACACCGGGACTCCCTTCGCCGGCTACACCTTC
CSANTGTPFAGYTF
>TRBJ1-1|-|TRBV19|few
TGTGCCAGTAGTATTGGACCGGGAATTGAAGCTTTCTTT
CASSIGPGIEAFF
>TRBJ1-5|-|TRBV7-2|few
TGTGCCAGCAGCTTAAATCAGGAACAGCCCCAGCATTTT
CASSLNQEQPQHF
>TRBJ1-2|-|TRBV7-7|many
TGTGCTAGCAGCTCCCATGCGACCTCCTATGGCTACACCTTC
CASSSHATSYGYTF
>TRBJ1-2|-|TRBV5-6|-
TGTGCCAGCACCTGGGACGGGGTTTCTGGGTATGGCTACACCTTC
CASTWDGVSGYGYTF
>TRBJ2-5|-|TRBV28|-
TGTGCCAGCAGCCCTGGACCGGGGACCCAGTACTTC
CASSPGPGTQYF
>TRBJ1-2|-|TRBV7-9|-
TGTGCCAGCAGCTCGAACAGTCCTAGTAACTATGGCTACACCTTC
CASSSNSPSNYGYTF
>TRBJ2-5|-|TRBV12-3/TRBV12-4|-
TGTGCCAGCAGTTTCTTAGGGGGAGAGACCCAGTACTTC
CASSFLGGETQYF
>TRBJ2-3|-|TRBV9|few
TGTGCCAGCAGCGTAGAATGGGTTAGCACAGATACGCAGTATTTT
CASSVEWVSTDTQYF
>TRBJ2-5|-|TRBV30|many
TGTGCCTGGAGTAGCCAATGGGCCACGGGCCAAGAGACCCAGTACTTC
CAWSSQWATGQETQYF